The T cell receptor beta chain under discussion was sequenced for a study of T cell repertoires in cytomegalovirus infection. For the study at large: CMV epitopes used comprised recently identified HLA-C-restricted ones and well-studied HLA-B-restricted ones.

TCRdb redid the calling of the reads with MiXCR, one entry per CDR3 protein. Here the sample spans under 200,000 distinct CDR3 sequences, less than 25% being singletons. This clonotype has only a few counts. What it binds is not known. The study's findings and limits: Summed public TCR beta family frequency identified CMV carriers bearing the relevant HLA.

V was clipped by 2 bases and J by 6 bases; unmatched bases: 6. The germline CDR1 and CDR2 sequences are MNHEY and SMNVEV (reference sequence). The CDR3 is 15 residues long. The source was CD8+ T cells from cultured PBMCs, collected from culture after CMV antigen stimulation. The receptor was isolated from a human donor in good health (CMV status not recorded). Some clones in this sample may be carry-over from other donors' samples. The rearrangement joins TRBV27 to TRBJ2-3; TRBD2 agrees at 9 bases. CDR3 loop: CASSLIAGAGDTQYF. The CDR3 DNA reads TGTGCCAGCAGTTTAATAGCGGGGGCGGGGGATACGCAGTATTTT.